Below are 19 T cell receptor beta chains sequenced from a single sample in a study of neurological immune-mediated disorders. TCRdb redid the calling of the 5' RACE reads with MiXCR, one entry per CDR3 protein. The data hold 50,000 or so distinct CDR3 sequences, with about a tenth observed a single time. The sequencing sample was made of PBMCs. These receptor sequences come from a middle-aged woman with HTLV-1-associated myelopathy (HAM/TSP).

This clonotype occurred many times. The V call is TRBV7-8, the J call TRBJ1-3; D is undetermined. Trimming removed 1 base from V and 4 bases from J, with 5 bases in between. The CDR3 loop spans 13 amino acids. Germline CDR1 is SGHVS and CDR2 is FQNEAQ. CDR3 region: CASSLGVGNTIYF. CDR3 in DNA: TGTGCCAGCAGCTTAGGAGTGGGAAACACCATATATTTT. The variable domain in full, with the rest retrieved from reference TRBV7-8 and TRBJ1-3, is GAGVSQSPRYKVAKRGQDVALRCDPISGHVSLFWYQQALGQGPEFLTYFQNEAQLDKSGLPSDRFFAERPEGSVSTLKIQRTQQEDSAVYLCASSLGVGNTIYFGEGSWLTVV.

There are many counts of this clonotype. V is TRBV5-1 and J is TRBJ2-3; TRBD1 is a possible D gene (6 bases). This CDR3 spans 15 amino acids. The germline V gene encodes CDR1 SGHRS and CDR2 YFSETQ. Trimming took 0 bases from V and 5 from J, leaving 13 bases between them. The CDR3 DNA sequence: TGCGCCAGCAGCTTGGGGGGGCAGGGGAAAGATACGCAGTATTTT. Its protein product is CASSLGGQGKDTQYF.

This clonotype was seen a few times. The chain employs TRBV20-1 and TRBJ1-1; D gene uncertain. The germline V gene has CDR1 DFQATT and CDR2 SNEGSKA (reference sequence). The length of the CDR3 is 11 residues. The CDR3 loop reads CSLAEETEAFF. The CDR3 nucleotides are TGCAGCTTGGCCGAGGAGACAGAAGCTTTCTTT.

In this sample, this clonotype turned up many times. The chain links TRBV11-2 to TRBJ2-7; no clear D gene. CDR3 size: 15 residues. Germline V CDR1 and CDR2: SGHAT, FQNNGV. The V and J ends lost 1 base and 0 bases respectively, with 10 bases between them. In DNA form, the CDR3 reads TGTGCCAGCAGCTTAGGGTTACCGAACTCCTACGAGCAGTACTTC. This gives the protein CASSLGLPNSYEQYF.

This clonotype was recorded at least ten times. J is TRBJ2-1 and V is TRBV24-1; TRBD2 aligns across 8 bases. Trimming took 1 base from V and 0 from J; bases not matched to a gene: 7. The CDR3 has 18 amino acids. Germline assignment: CDR1 KGHDR and CDR2 SFDVKD. CDR3 region: CATSDFGSSGASYNEQFF. The DNA of the CDR3 is TGTGCCACCAGTGATTTCGGGAGTAGCGGGGCCTCCTACAATGAGCAGTTCTTC.

This clonotype has at least ten counts. V is TRBV20-1 and J is TRBJ1-1, with D perhaps TRBD1 (6 bases). Trimming took 3 bases from V and 6 from J, leaving 8 bases between them. The germline V gene encodes CDR1 DFQATT and CDR2 SNEGSKA (reference sequence). This CDR3 is 11 amino acids long. As DNA, the CDR3 is TGCAGTGCTAGTTGGGGGCCTGAAGCTTTCTTT. Translation gives CSASWGPEAFF.

The sample holds many counts of this clonotype. The V call is TRBV6-6, the J call TRBJ1-5, with D unresolved. With 0 bases removed from V and 5 bases from J, the gap between germline ends came to 8 bases. CDR3 size: 14 residues. In germline, CDR1 is MNHNY, CDR2 SVGAGI (reference sequence). CDR3 amino acids: CASSYSPTHQPQHF. The CDR3 DNA reads TGTGCCAGCAGTTACTCCCCTACCCATCAGCCCCAGCATTTT.

In this sample, this clonotype turned up many times. The chain carries TRBV2 and TRBJ2-2; D ambiguous. The CDR3 extends over 15 amino acids. Germline-derived CDR1 and CDR2 are SNHLY and FYNNEI. The germline V and J ends were trimmed by 2 bases and 4 bases, with 11 bases remaining between them. The CDR3 reads CASSEIQRSTGELFF. In DNA, the CDR3 is TGTGCCAGCAGTGAAATACAAAGGAGCACCGGGGAGCTGTTTTTT.

This clonotype has at least ten counts. The rearrangement links TRBV20-1 to TRBJ2-7; TRBD1 aligns across 8 bases. The CDR3 is 14 residues long. Losses at the gene ends were 3 bases for V and 3 bases for J; bases not matched to a gene: 7. In germline, CDR1 is DFQATT, CDR2 SNEGSKA (reference sequence). CDR3 sequence: CSASVWDRHYEQYF. CDR3 DNA: TGCAGTGCTAGTGTGTGGGACAGGCACTACGAGCAGTACTTC.

This clonotype has ten or more counts. This sequence joins TRBV4-2 and TRBJ2-7; no definite D call. The CDR3 loop spans 14 amino acids. The germline V gene has CDR1 LGHNA and CDR2 YNFKEQ. V lost 1 base to trimming and J lost 1 base, with 8 bases between them. The CDR3 DNA is TGTGCCAGCAGCCAAGGAGGTACGTCCTACGAGCAGTACTTC. Its translation: CASSQGGTSYEQYF.

This clonotype was counted ten times or more. V and J are TRBV5-1 and TRBJ2-7; TRBD1 matches 7 bases. V trimming: 2 bases; J trimming: 3 bases; junction bases outside the gene matches: 5. Germline V gene data show CDR1 as SGHRS and CDR2 as YFSETQ. The CDR3 spans 14 residues. CDR3 residues: CASSFMGQNYEQYF. In DNA form, the CDR3 reads TGCGCCAGCAGCTTCATGGGACAGAACTACGAGCAGTACTTC.

This clonotype was counted ten times or more. This CDR3 is CASSQGAAGDPYEQYF. CDR3 sequence (DNA): TGTGCCAGCAGCCAAGGTGCCGCGGGGGACCCCTACGAGCAGTACTTC. V usage is TRBV4-2 and J usage is TRBJ2-7; TRBD2 aligns across 7 bases. Trimming at V came to 1 base and at J to 2 bases, leaving 8 bases not matched to a gene. This CDR3 has 16 amino acids. Germline values: CDR1 LGHNA, CDR2 YNFKEQ.

This clonotype was seen only a few times. This chain uses TRBV20-1 with TRBJ2-7; D possibly corresponds to TRBD1 (6 bases). This CDR3 contains 12 residues. Germline-derived CDR1 and CDR2 are DFQATT and SNEGSKA (reference sequence). V lost 3 bases, J lost 8 bases, and 14 bases lay in between. This CDR3 reads CSASAGVTKQYF. The CDR3 DNA sequence: TGCAGTGCTAGTGCAGGGGTTACGAAGCAGTACTTC.

Ten or more counts support this clonotype. The chain couples TRBV18 to TRBJ2-3; no reliable D call. CDR3 size: 15 residues. Deletions cut 0 bases from V and 5 bases from J, with 12 bases between. Germline assignment: CDR1 KGHSH and CDR2 LQKENI. CDR3 sequence (DNA): TGTGCCAGCTCACCACCGCGGCAGCCTCAAGATACGCAGTATTTT. This codes for CASSPPRQPQDTQYF.

This clonotype was found a few times. The chain couples TRBV19 to TRBJ1-2; 11 nucleotides agree with TRBD1. The CDR3 has 12 amino acids. V lost 9 bases to trimming and J lost 7 bases; unmatched junction nucleotides: 4. Germline V gene lookup returns CDR1 LNHDA and CDR2 SQIVND (reference sequence). The CDR3 spells CASGTGGPGYTF. The CDR3 nucleotides are TGTGCCAGCGGGACAGGGGGTCCTGGCTACACCTTC.

This clonotype came up many times. The chain links TRBV7-2 to TRBJ2-5, with D perhaps matching TRBD1 or TRBD2 (6 bases each). Looked up from germline, CDR1 is SGHTA and CDR2 is FQGNSA. V was trimmed by 1 base and J by 4 bases, leaving 16 bases between them. The CDR3 contains 16 residues. The CDR3 DNA reads as TGTGCCAGCAGCTTAGATTGGGGGGCCGTTGGAGAGACCCAGTACTTC. It yields the protein CASSLDWGAVGETQYF.

This clonotype was counted many times. The rearrangement links TRBV5-1 to TRBJ2-1; 8 bases are shared with TRBD1. Germline V gene lookup returns CDR1 SGHRS and CDR2 YFSETQ. The CDR3 runs to 13 residues. Germline trimming cut 4 bases from V and 5 bases from J; bases unmatched to any gene: 2. The CDR3 DNA is TGCGCCAGCAGCCGGGACAGGAACAATGAGCAGTTCTTC. It codes for CASSRDRNNEQFF.

The chain employs TRBV12-3 or TRBV12-4 and TRBJ1-4; the D gene is possibly TRBD1 (5 bases). V dropped 7 bases and J dropped 0 bases, with 9 bases sitting between them. The CDR3 spans 14 residues. CDR3 protein: CASNQGSTNEKLFF. CDR3 bases: TGTGCCAGCAATCAGGGTTCAACTAATGAAAAACTGTTTTTT.

This clonotype was counted many times. The chain links TRBV29-1 to TRBJ2-7; unclear D gene. The CDR3 runs 11 residues. The germline V gene has CDR1 SQVTM and CDR2 ANQGSEA. The germline V and J ends were trimmed by 6 bases and 4 bases, with 10 bases remaining between them. CDR3: CSVATGYEQYF. The CDR3 DNA reads TGCAGCGTGGCCACCGGGTACGAGCAGTACTTC.